This is a list of T cell receptor beta chains from one sample in a study of blood T cells in healthy people across ages. TCRdb re-called the 5' RACE reads with MiXCR, one entry per CDR3 protein. The top ten clones hold approximately 51% of a sample with around 400,000 distinct CDR3 sequences, approximately 51% of them seen once. The specimen was blood. The source is a man in his sixties in good health. Both conserved end residues are part of each CDR3. A D gene is named only where the DNA matches it firmly. Some rows mark clone size as missing; the rest say once, few, many or name a class of expanded clone.

once	-	TRBV5-1	15	TRBJ1-5	TGCGCCAGCAGCGCAGACGGACAGAACAATCAGCCCCTGCATTTT	CASSADGQNNQPLHF
few	-	TRBV2	14	TRBJ1-6	TGTGCCAGCTGGGAACGGCCAAATAATTCACCCCTCCACTTT	CASWERPNNSPLHF
few	TRBD2	TRBV7-2	16	TRBJ2-1	TGTGCCAGCAGCCCACCTCCGACTAGCGGGAGTTCTGAGCAGTTCTTC	CASSPPPTSGSSEQFF
many	-	TRBV5-1	13	TRBJ1-2	TGCGCCAGCAGCTTCGGACAGACCTATGGCTACACCTTC	CASSFGQTYGYTF
many	TRBD1	TRBV28	11	TRBJ1-2	TGTGCCACCAGGACAGGGTGGGGCTACACCTTC	CATRTGWGYTF
many	-	TRBV7-2	14	TRBJ2-5	TGTGCCAGCAGCCCCCCTGGGCCCCAAGAGACCCAGTACTTC	CASSPPGPQETQYF
once	TRBD2	TRBV9	16	TRBJ2-7	TGTGCCAGCAGCGTGGGTAGCGGGAGTGTCTTGAATGAGCAGTACTTC	CASSVGSGSVLNEQYF
-	-	TRBV7-2	14	TRBJ2-2	TGTGCCAGCAGCTTAGTAGGGGGAGGCGGGGAGCTGTTTTTT	CASSLVGGGGELFF
-	-	TRBV4-2	12	TRBJ1-2	TGTGCCAGCAGCCAACCGACAGGCGGCTACACCTTC	CASSQPTGGYTF
-	TRBD1	TRBV19	14	TRBJ1-1	TGTGCCAGTAGTGTCCGGGACAGGGGGACTGAAGCTTTCTTT	CASSVRDRGTEAFF
many	-	TRBV6-2/TRBV6-3	14	TRBJ2-2	TGTGCCAGCAGTTACTCGGCCTTTAGCGGGGAGCTGTTTTTT	CASSYSAFSGELFF
-	TRBD2	TRBV7-9	20	TRBJ2-1	TGTGCCAGCAGCTCGACGCTAGCGGGGGGCCGAGTAGTCTCCTACAATGAGCAGTTCTTC	CASSSTLAGGRVVSYNEQFF
few	TRBD1	TRBV6-1	17	TRBJ2-1	TGTGCCAGCAGTGAAATGGGTCCGACAGGGGGGATTGATGAGCAGTTCTTC	CASSEMGPTGGIDEQFF